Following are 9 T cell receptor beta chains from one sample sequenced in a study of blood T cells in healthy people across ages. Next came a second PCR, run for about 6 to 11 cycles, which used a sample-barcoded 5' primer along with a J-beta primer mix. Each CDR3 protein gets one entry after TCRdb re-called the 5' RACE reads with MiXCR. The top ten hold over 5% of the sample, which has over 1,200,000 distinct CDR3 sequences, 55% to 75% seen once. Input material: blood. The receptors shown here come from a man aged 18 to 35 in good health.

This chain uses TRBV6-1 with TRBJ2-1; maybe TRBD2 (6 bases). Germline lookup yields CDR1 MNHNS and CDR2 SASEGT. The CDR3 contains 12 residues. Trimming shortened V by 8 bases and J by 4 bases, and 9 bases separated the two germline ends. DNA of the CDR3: TGTGCCAGCGCCGGGACTTACAATGAGCAGTTCTTC. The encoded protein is CASAGTYNEQFF.

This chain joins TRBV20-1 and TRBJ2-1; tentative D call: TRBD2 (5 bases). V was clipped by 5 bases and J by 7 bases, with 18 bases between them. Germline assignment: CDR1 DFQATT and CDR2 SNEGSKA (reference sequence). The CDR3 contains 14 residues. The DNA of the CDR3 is TGCAGTGCTCCTCACGTCGGATCGGGGAATGAGCAGTTCTTC. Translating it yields CSAPHVGSGNEQFF.

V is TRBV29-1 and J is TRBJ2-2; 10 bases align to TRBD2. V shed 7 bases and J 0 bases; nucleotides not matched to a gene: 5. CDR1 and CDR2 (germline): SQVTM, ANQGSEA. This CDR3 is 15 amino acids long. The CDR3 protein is CSARLAGANTGELFF. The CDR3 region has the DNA TGCAGCGCCCGGCTAGCGGGAGCGAACACCGGGGAGCTGTTTTTT.

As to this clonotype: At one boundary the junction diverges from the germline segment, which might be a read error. CDR3 in amino acids: CASSEDRYSNQPQHF. The DNA of the CDR3 is TGCGCCAGCAGCGAAGACAGGTATAGCAATCAGCCCCAGCATTTT. The rearrangement links TRBV4-1 to TRBJ1-5; perhaps TRBD1 as D (6 bases). Per the germline V gene, CDR1 is MGHRA and CDR2 is YSYEKL. This CDR3 is built from 15 residues.

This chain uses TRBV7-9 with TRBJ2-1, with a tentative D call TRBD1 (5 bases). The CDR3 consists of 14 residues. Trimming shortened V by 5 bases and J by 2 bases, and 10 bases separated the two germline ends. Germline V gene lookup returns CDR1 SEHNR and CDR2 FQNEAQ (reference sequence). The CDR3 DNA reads TGTGCCAGCAGCGTCGGCAGGGCCTACAATGAGCAGTTCTTC. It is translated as CASSVGRAYNEQFF.

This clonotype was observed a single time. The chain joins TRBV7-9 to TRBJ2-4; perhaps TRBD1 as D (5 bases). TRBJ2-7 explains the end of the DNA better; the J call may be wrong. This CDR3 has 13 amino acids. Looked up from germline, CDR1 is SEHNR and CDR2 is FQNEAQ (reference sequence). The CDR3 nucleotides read TGTGCCATCCCGAGAGACAGAGACTACGAGCAGTACTTC. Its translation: CAIPRDRDYEQYF.

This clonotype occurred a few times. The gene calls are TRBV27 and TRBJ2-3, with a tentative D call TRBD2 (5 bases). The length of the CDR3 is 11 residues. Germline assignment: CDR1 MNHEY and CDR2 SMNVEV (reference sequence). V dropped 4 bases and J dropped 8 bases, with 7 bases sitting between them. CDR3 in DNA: TGTGCCAGCAGTTGGGCGGGTACGCAGTATTTT. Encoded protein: CASSWAGTQYF.

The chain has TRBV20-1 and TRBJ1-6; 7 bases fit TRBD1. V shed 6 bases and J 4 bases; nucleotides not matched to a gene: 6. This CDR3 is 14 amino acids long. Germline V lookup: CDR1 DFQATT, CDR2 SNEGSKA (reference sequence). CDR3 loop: CSAKKGQYNSPLHF. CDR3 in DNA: TGCAGTGCAAAGAAGGGACAGTATAATTCACCCCTCCACTTT.

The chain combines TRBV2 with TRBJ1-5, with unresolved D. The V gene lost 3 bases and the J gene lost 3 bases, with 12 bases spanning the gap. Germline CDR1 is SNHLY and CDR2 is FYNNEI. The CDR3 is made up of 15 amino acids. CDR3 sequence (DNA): TGTGCCAGCAGTGAGTCACCGCATTACAATCAGCCCCAGCATTTT. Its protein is CASSESPHYNQPQHF.